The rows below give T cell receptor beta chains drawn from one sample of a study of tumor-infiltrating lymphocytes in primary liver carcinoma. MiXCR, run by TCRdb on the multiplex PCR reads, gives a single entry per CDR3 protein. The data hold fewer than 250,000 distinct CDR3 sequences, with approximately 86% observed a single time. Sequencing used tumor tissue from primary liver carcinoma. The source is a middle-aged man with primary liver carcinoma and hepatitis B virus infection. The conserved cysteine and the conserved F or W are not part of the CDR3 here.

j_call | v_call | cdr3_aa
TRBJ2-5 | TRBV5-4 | ASKPAQVGETHY
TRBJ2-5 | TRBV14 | TSSLLPRRGETQY
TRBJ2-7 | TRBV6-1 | TNSEESNRGMGSYEQY
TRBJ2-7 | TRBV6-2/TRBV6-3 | ASRLRDRAHKQY
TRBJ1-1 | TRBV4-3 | ASRQTQGGSTEAF
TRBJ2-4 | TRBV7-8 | ASSPLASGLAKNIQY
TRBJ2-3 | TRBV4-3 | ASSQDSLAGGTDTQY
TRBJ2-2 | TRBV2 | ASSGGLANTGELF
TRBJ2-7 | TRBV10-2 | VSSRDRGIYEHY
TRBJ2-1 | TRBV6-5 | TSRIFLGGGREQF
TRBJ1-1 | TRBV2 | ASRPTMNTEAF
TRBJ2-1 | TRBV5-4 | TSSLGGPARDEQF
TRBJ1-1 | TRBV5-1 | ASSALGGINTEAF
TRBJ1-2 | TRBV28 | ASSTTLGYT
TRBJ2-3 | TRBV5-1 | ASSLNRRASTDAQY
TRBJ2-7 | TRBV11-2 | ANNLEPSGSWVEQY
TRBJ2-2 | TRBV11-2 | AISPRTATNTGVLF
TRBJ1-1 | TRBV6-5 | ASSRTGEAEAF
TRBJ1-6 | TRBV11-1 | ASSRRLVSLLH
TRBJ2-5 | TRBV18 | ASSPGRLQETRY
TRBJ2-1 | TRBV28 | ASGFAGLAGLSSYNEQF
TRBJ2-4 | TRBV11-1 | ASSCPGTSGTKNIQY
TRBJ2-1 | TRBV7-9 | ASSPDGGIEGNEQF
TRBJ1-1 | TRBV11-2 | ASSPPWPNTEAF
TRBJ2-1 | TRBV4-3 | ASSQVDQWEPYNEQF
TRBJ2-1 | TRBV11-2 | ASSLYRGGRLYNGQF
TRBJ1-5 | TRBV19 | ASRSGGASQPQH
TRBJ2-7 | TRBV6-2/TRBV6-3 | ASSIWASPYEQY
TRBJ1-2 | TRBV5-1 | ASSPGNYGYT
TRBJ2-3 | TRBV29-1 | SVETGGFTDTQY
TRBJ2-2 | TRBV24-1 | AIQAAGAATGELF
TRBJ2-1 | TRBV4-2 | ATSYAGGQGNNEQF
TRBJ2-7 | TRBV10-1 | ASVGSRYPPVSYGQY
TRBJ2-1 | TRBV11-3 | TNSLGVPGLPHNEHF
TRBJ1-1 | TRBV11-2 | ASSQRAGLDNTETF
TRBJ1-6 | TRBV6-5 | ASSREYTNSPIH
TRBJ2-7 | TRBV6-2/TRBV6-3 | AMSLRVRAHEQY
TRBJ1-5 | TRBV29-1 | SVIGQINQPQD
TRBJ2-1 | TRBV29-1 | SVEFLELAEYDEKF
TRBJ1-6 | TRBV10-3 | AISEDRSISSSLL
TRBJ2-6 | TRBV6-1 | ASSEAWGRVSSGANVLT
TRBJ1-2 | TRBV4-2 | ASSQDRTDWGYT
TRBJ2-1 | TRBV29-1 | SEVRGNSEQF
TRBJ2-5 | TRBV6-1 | ASSEATGEQETHY
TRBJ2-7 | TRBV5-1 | ARISNGVTSYEQY
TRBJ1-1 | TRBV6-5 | VSSVTGKDTEAF